The entry that follows covers one TCR beta chain sequence. What it recognizes is unknown. This entry is derived from a study of blood T cells in healthy people across ages. The germline CDR1 and CDR2 sequences are LNHNV and YYDKDF (reference sequence). V was cut by 2 bases and J by 2 bases, with 12 bases left in between. The CDR3 extends over 15 amino acids. With a J-beta primer mix and a sample-barcoded 5' primer, a second PCR ran roughly 6 to 11 cycles. Via MiXCR, TCRdb re-called the 5' RACE reads, giving one row per CDR3 protein. This sample has 2 million or so distinct CDR3 sequences, with about 50% found just once. Study-wide results and limits: Relative to aged donors, long-lived donors carried more naive CD4+ cells and displayed higher diversity.

The origin of this receptor is a woman aged 40-49 years in good health. The chain has TRBV15 and TRBJ2-5, with D possibly being TRBD1 or TRBD2 (5 bases each). Sequencing used blood. CDR3 nucleotide sequence: TGTGCCACCAGCAGATCCAGGGACGTTCAAGAGACCCAGTACTTC. It encodes CATSRSRDVQETQYF.